These T cell receptor beta chains were read from a single sample in a study of cytomegalovirus exposure and HLA in healthy donors. Produced via immunoSEQ multiplex PCR; TCRdb's table is partial and in-frame only. This table holds 200,000 to 250,000 clones, 75% to 85% found once. Sequenced sample: PBMCs. The source of these receptors is a woman aged 40 to 49 in good health and CMV-seronegative. The CDR3 runs from the conserved cysteine through the conserved F or W. D genes are given only for firm matches.

TRBJ1-5 TRBV2 - CASSDRYNQPQHF
TRBJ1-2 TRBV9 TRBD1 CASSVGQGTNYGYTF
TRBJ2-3 TRBV29-1 - CSVEPSTDTQYF
TRBJ1-2 TRBV7-9 - CASSQAGEGGYTF
TRBJ2-7 TRBV5-1 TRBD1 CASSLLTGASYEQYF
TRBJ1-4 TRBV7-9 - CASSLGFNEKLFF
TRBJ1-1 TRBV5-6 - CASSLRGGTEAFF
TRBJ1-1 TRBV18 TRBD1 CASPKGATMNTEAFF
TRBJ2-1 TRBV7-2 TRBD2 CASSLGGGVSYNEQFF
TRBJ2-3 TRBV7-8 TRBD1 CASSLEGAGPTDTQYF
TRBJ2-5 TRBV7-9 - CASSPGRQETQYF
TRBJ1-2 TRBV11-2 - CASSREVVVNYGYTF
TRBJ2-7 TRBV7-8 TRBD1 CASSSIWTGSEQYF
TRBJ2-5 TRBV10-3 - CAISAQEQETQYF
TRBJ2-7 TRBV11-2 - CASGPGNKATYEQYF
TRBJ2-2 TRBV2 TRBD1 CASETGFGTGELFF
TRBJ2-3 TRBV2 TRBD2 CASNGAGGRTDTQYF
TRBJ1-1 TRBV7-8 TRBD1 CASSLLGDSVNTEAFF
TRBJ1-2 TRBV7-9 TRBD1 CASSQNRDRVNYGYTF
TRBJ2-1 TRBV5-1 - CASSPSRRASNEQFF
TRBJ1-5 TRBV9 - CASSPHPGASNQPQHF
TRBJ1-1 TRBV18 - CASSPRRNAEAFF
TRBJ2-7 TRBV5-4 TRBD2 CASSTGLATYEQYF
TRBJ2-2 TRBV25-1 - CASRGGTGELFF
TRBJ2-7 TRBV5-8 TRBD2 CASSLAFGRAYEQYF
TRBJ2-3 TRBV29-1 TRBD2 CSAGGLAGGYRTDTQYF
TRBJ2-2 TRBV4-1 - CASSQAGVRTGELFF
TRBJ1-1 TRBV7-9 TRBD1 CASSQRQGLNTEAFF
TRBJ2-7 TRBV27 TRBD1 CASSLASQQGATYEQYF
TRBJ2-1 TRBV27 TRBD2 CASRGTSAYNEQFF
TRBJ2-3 TRBV6-4 - CASSDSCPRGVTDTQYF
TRBJ1-1 TRBV19 - CASSIVGYSIEAFF
TRBJ2-7 TRBV30 TRBD2 CAWSFGRAWDEQYF
TRBJ2-2 TRBV6-5 TRBD1 CASRQDRGIPGELFF
TRBJ2-6 TRBV15 - CATSRDLGATGANVLTF
TRBJ1-1 TRBV10-2 - CASSESDWGGNTEAFF
TRBJ2-7 TRBV2 TRBD2 CATGGGFYEQYF